This note documents a single TCR beta chain sequence. The data derive from a study of blood T cell repertoires in COVID-19. As for the study in general: Sites in the United States, Italy and Spain provided acute and convalescent COVID-19 samples. T cells, B-cell-depleted T cells, or PBMCs supplied cDNA or gDNA.

Original methodology: It was from reference gene primer amplification that nucleated cell counts were estimated. The repertoire was sequenced with immunoSEQ multiplex PCR; TCRdb's copy has only in-frame clones and lacks some. V, J and clone size derive from that table, while D and trimming were established from the DNA sequence. The sample includes 370,000 or so clones, roughly four fifths of them seen just once. This CDR3 comprises 13 residues. With 6 bases removed from V and 7 bases from J, the gap between germline ends came to 13 bases. CDR1 LNHDA and CDR2 SQIVND come from the germline V gene (reference sequence).

This clonotype originated in a human donor with acute or convalescent COVID-19. The donor label of this sample is uncertain. Sequencing input: peripheral blood. The rearrangement links TRBV19 to TRBJ1-5; weak D call: TRBD1 (5 bases). CDR3 DNA: TGTGCCAGTAGAGCAGGGCCCAACCAGCCCCAGCATTTT. Amino acids: CASRAGPNQPQHF.